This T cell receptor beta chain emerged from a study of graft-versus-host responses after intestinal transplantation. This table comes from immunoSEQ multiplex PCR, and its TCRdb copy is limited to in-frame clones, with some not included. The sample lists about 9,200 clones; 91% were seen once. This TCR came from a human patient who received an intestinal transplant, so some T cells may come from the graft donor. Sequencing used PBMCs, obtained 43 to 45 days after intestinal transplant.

This CDR3 reads CASSPHTGELFF. The CDR3 DNA reads TGTGCCAGCAGCCCGCACACCGGGGAGCTGTTTTTT. The chain recombines TRBV7-3 with TRBJ2-2; unclear D gene. CDR3 length: 12 residues. Germline V lookup: CDR1 SGHTA, CDR2 FQGTGA. V lost 5 bases and J 3 bases, leaving 4 bases between the germline ends.